What follows is one TCR beta chain and its context. What it recognizes is unknown. V shed 5 bases, J shed 1 base, and the junction held 0 bases outside the gene matches. From germline, CDR1 is GTSNPN and CDR2 SVGIG (reference sequence). CDR3 length: 12 amino acids. The data were obtained in a study of cytomegalovirus exposure and HLA in healthy donors. Study-wide background: Of some 400 genotyped donors, 81% grouped in the Caucasian-associated ancestry cluster.

Notes on the study in general: A prior analysis recorded that most TCR beta V segments were productive about 87% or about 30% of the time. The study had only CMV serostatus as immune exposure information. In a later analysis, compared with equally common non-associated chains, HLA-associated beta chains were more expanded.

PCR used 60 Vbeta primers and 13 Jbeta primers. The protocol was immunoSEQ multiplex PCR, while the TCRdb copy is restricted to in-frame clones and leaves out a portion. The repertoire includes about 190,000 clones, more than 60% of them detected once, and 2% to 2.5% sits in the top ten. This clonotype originated in a young woman in good health and CMV-seropositive. The sample was PBMCs. The chain uses TRBV30 and TRBJ2-7; 9 bases are shared with TRBD2. The CDR3 reads CAWAGGSYEQYF. CDR3 sequence (DNA): TGTGCCTGGGCGGGGGGGTCCTACGAGCAGTACTTC.